The 26 T cell receptor beta chains given below trace back to one sample, sequenced in a study of long-term antiretroviral therapy in people with HIV. Sequencing used immunoSEQ v3.0 at survey level. Libraries were prepared by immunoSEQ multiplex PCR; TCRdb keeps only in-frame clonotypes and omits some of them. The sample carries approximately 20,000 clones, about 80% recorded once. Sequences were derived from unsorted PBMCs, sampled 4.1 years after starting antiretroviral therapy. Receptors were obtained from a middle-aged woman with HIV.

This chain uses TRBV10-2 with TRBJ2-7; 9 nucleotides match TRBD1. CDR3 length equals 14 residues. With 11 bases clipped from V and 3 bases from J, the junction kept 11 bases outside the gene matches. CDR1 is WSHSY, CDR2 SAAADI, per germline. The CDR3 protein is CAVEGQGYSYEQYF. CDR3 sequence (DNA): TGCGCCGTCGAAGGACAGGGGTACAGCTACGAGCAGTACTTC.

This chain uses TRBV6-6 with TRBJ1-2, with 8 bases lining up with TRBD1. The CDR3 spans 16 residues. The germline V gene encodes CDR1 MNHNY and CDR2 SVGAGI (reference sequence). V shed 4 bases, J shed 7 bases, and the junction held 14 bases outside the gene matches. CDR3 region: CASSSGLTGGFFGYTF. The CDR3 DNA sequence: TGTGCCAGCAGTTCCGGTCTAACAGGGGGATTTTTTGGCTACACCTTC.

The chain combines TRBV19 with TRBJ1-5; D gene uncertain. This CDR3 spans 15 amino acids. The germline gives CDR1 LNHDA, CDR2 SQIVND (reference sequence). The V end lost 5 bases, the J end lost 2 bases, and 13 bases lay between the germline ends. The CDR3 sequence is CASSSTDSGNQPQHF. The CDR3 nucleotides read TGTGCCAGTAGTTCTACAGACTCGGGCAATCAGCCCCAGCATTTT.

The chain is built from TRBV27 and TRBJ2-7; D is unclear. Trimming took 5 bases from V and 3 from J, leaving 17 bases between them. Per germline, CDR1 MNHEY and CDR2 SMNVEV (reference sequence). The CDR3 loop spans 15 amino acids. Written as DNA, the CDR3 is TGTGCCAGCAGTCCCACGACTCTGGGGATCTACGAGCAGTACTTC. Protein sequence: CASSPTTLGIYEQYF.

The gene calls are TRBV6-6 and TRBJ1-1, with D tentatively TRBD1 (6 bases). Germline CDR1 reads MNHNY; CDR2 reads SVGAGI (reference sequence). The length of the CDR3 is 16 residues. V lost 2 bases to trimming and J lost 7 bases, with 20 bases between them. This CDR3 reads CASSYVQGLGGGEAFF. The CDR3 DNA sequence: TGTGCCAGCAGTTACGTCCAGGGGTTGGGGGGGGGTGAAGCTTTCTTT.

The J gene is TRBJ1-5, the V gene TRBV6-6, with 7 bases identical to TRBD1. Trimming cost V 8 bases and J 5 bases; bases outside gene matches: 9. This CDR3 contains 14 residues. The germline V gene has CDR1 MNHNY and CDR2 SVGAGI (reference sequence). This chain's CDR3 is CASGDREEHQPQHF. The DNA of the CDR3 is TGTGCCAGCGGTGACAGGGAAGAGCATCAGCCCCAGCATTTT.

This chain joins TRBV25-1 and TRBJ2-3; TRBD1 might be the D (5 bases). Trimming took 6 bases from V and 1 from J, leaving 17 bases between them. The CDR3 spans 16 residues. From germline, CDR1 is MGHDK and CDR2 SYGVNS. The CDR3: CASRVRGRVGTDTQYF. The CDR3 nucleotides read TGTGCCAGCAGAGTTAGGGGCAGGGTGGGCACAGATACGCAGTATTTT.

V gene TRBV19 combines with J gene TRBJ2-7; 8 bases are shared with TRBD2. The CDR3 runs 14 residues. V was pared by 6 bases and J by 1 base, with 5 bases of the junction left unmatched. The germline V gene encodes CDR1 LNHDA and CDR2 SQIVND (reference sequence). CDR3 sequence: CASRSAGVSYEQYF. CDR3 DNA sequence: TGTGCCAGTAGGTCAGCGGGAGTTTCCTACGAGCAGTACTTC.

The chain recombines TRBV13 with TRBJ2-3; the D gene is possibly TRBD2 (6 bases). The CDR3 contains 15 residues. The germline V gene has CDR1 PRHDT and CDR2 FYEKMQ (reference sequence). Trimming took 0 bases from V and 6 from J, leaving 13 bases between them. For the CDR3, the DNA is TGTGCCAGCAGCTTAGGGAGCGGGCCTGAGGATACGCAGTATTTT. Protein: CASSLGSGPEDTQYF.

The gene calls are TRBV11-3 and TRBJ2-7, with no clear D. The germline V gene has CDR1 SGHNT and CDR2 YENEEA. V shed 4 bases and J shed 1 base, with 11 bases lying between them. The length of the CDR3 is 14 residues. The CDR3 nucleotides read TGTGCCAGCAGCTCCCGTGGTTGGTCCTACGAGCAGTACTTC. Its protein product is CASSSRGWSYEQYF.

The V gene is TRBV6-5, the J gene TRBJ1-6, with TRBD1 as a possible D gene (5 bases). Germline V gives CDR1 MNHEY, CDR2 SVGAGI. Trimming took off 4 bases at V and 5 bases at J, with 6 bases between the two ends. The CDR3 is 13 amino acids. This chain's CDR3 is CASSSGHNSPLHF. CDR3 bases: TGTGCCAGCAGTTCAGGGCATAATTCACCCCTCCACTTT.

The V call is TRBV30, the J call TRBJ1-5, with 8 bases lining up with TRBD1. The germline gives CDR1 GTSNPN, CDR2 SVGIG (reference sequence). This CDR3 has 14 residues. Trimming cost V 0 bases and J 7 bases; bases outside gene matches: 5. The CDR3 coding sequence is TGTGCCTGGAGTGTAACAGGGGGAGGACAGCCCCAGCATTTT. It is translated as CAWSVTGGGQPQHF.

The rearrangement joins TRBV19 to TRBJ2-1; maybe TRBD2 (6 bases). CDR1 and CDR2 from the germline V gene are LNHDA and SQIVND (reference sequence). V was cut by 10 bases and J by 6 bases, with 13 bases left in between. The CDR3 has 12 amino acids. CDR3 in amino acids: CATGRSLNEQFF. CDR3 DNA sequence: TGTGCCACCGGGAGATCCCTCAATGAGCAGTTCTTC.

The chain is built from TRBV10-3 and TRBJ2-7; D is perhaps TRBD1 (5 bases). Germline loops: CDR1 ENHRY, CDR2 SYGVKD. CDR3 length: 13 amino acids. The germline V and J ends were trimmed by 6 bases and 4 bases, with 13 bases remaining between them. Here the CDR3 reads CAIRIDSNYEQYF. For the CDR3, the DNA is TGTGCCATCAGGATAGACAGTAATTACGAGCAGTACTTC.

The chain links TRBV14 to TRBJ2-7; D gene unclear. Germline CDR1 SGHDN, CDR2 FVKESK. Between the trimmed V and J ends, which lost 4 bases and 4 bases, there was a span of 14 bases. This CDR3 region has 14 residues. CDR3 bases: TGTGCCAGCAGCCTTGGGAATTGGGCATACGAGCAGTACTTC. Its protein is CASSLGNWAYEQYF.

The V call is TRBV28, the J call TRBJ2-1; 10 bases line up with TRBD2. The CDR3 runs 15 residues. Germline values: CDR1 MDHEN, CDR2 SYDVKM. The V and J ends lost 2 bases and 6 bases, in that order; junction bases with no gene match: 4. CDR3 loop: CASSLLAGDFNEQFF. The CDR3 DNA reads TGTGCCAGCAGTTTACTAGCGGGAGACTTCAATGAGCAGTTCTTC.

The V and J genes are TRBV19 and TRBJ2-7; D unclear. This CDR3 region has 12 residues. Germline V gene lookup returns CDR1 LNHDA and CDR2 SQIVND (reference sequence). Between the trimmed V and J ends, which lost 5 bases and 1 base, there was a span of 6 bases. Here the CDR3 reads CASSPGSYEQYF. The CDR3 region has the DNA TGTGCCAGTAGTCCCGGATCCTACGAGCAGTACTTC.

This clone appeared once. The J gene is TRBJ2-7, the V gene TRBV7-2; D uncertain. The germline gives CDR1 SGHTA, CDR2 FQGNSA. The CDR3 is 13 amino acids. With 5 bases removed from V and 3 bases from J, the gap between germline ends came to 11 bases. CDR3: CASSHGPNYEQYF. In nucleotides, the CDR3 is TGTGCCAGCAGCCACGGGCCCAACTACGAGCAGTACTTC.

This chain links TRBV16 with TRBJ1-1, with TRBD1 as a possible D gene (5 bases). V was trimmed by 6 bases and J by 5 bases, leaving 13 bases between them. The CDR3 contains 13 residues. CDR1 and CDR2 (germline): KGHSY, FQNENV. The CDR3 loop is CASRWGRSTEAFF. The DNA for the CDR3 is TGTGCCAGCAGATGGGGACGGAGTACTGAAGCTTTCTTT.

The rearrangement links TRBV19 to TRBJ1-1, with 7 nucleotides matching TRBD1. The CDR3 covers 16 residues. CDR1 LNHDA and CDR2 SQIVND come from the germline V gene (reference sequence). V lost 4 bases, J lost 0 bases, and 8 bases stayed unmatched. CDR3 sequence: CASSTRQGEVNTEAFF. As DNA, the CDR3 is TGTGCCAGTAGTACCCGACAGGGTGAGGTGAACACTGAAGCTTTCTTT.

The chain joins TRBV6-4 to TRBJ2-1, with a tentative D call TRBD1 (5 bases). The CDR3 runs 12 residues. Germline-derived CDR1 and CDR2 are MRHNA and SNTAGT. Trimming left V 2 bases short and J 10 bases short, with 9 bases between. The CDR3 nucleotides read TGTGCCAGCAGTGACGTGGGGCGGGAGCAGTTCTTC. Amino acid sequence: CASSDVGREQFF.

The genes are TRBV4-3 and TRBJ1-4; D uncertain. Germline V gives CDR1 LGHNA, CDR2 YSLEER. V was pared by 0 bases and J by 7 bases, with 12 bases between. This CDR3 comprises 15 residues. CDR3 residues: CASSQDPGHLEKLFF. The CDR3 DNA reads TGCGCCAGCAGCCAAGATCCCGGCCACCTTGAAAAACTGTTTTTT.

The chain recombines TRBV7-2 with TRBJ2-7; D gene unclear. The germline V gene encodes CDR1 SGHTA and CDR2 FQGNSA. The CDR3 covers 13 residues. Trimming left V 3 bases short and J 0 bases short, with 6 bases between. CDR3 sequence: CASSFYRSYEQYF. CDR3 in DNA: TGTGCCAGCAGCTTTTACCGCTCCTACGAGCAGTACTTC. Together with reference TRBV7-2 and TRBJ2-7, the CDR3 gives the full variable domain: GAGVSQSPSNKVTEKGKDVELRCDPISGHTALYWYRQSLGQGLEFLIYFQGNSAPDKSGLPSDRFSAERTGGSVSTLTIQRTQQEDSAVYLCASSFYRSYEQYFGPGTRLTVT.

The V gene is TRBV29-1, the J gene TRBJ2-1; the match to TRBD2 covers 9 bases. Germline CDR1 reads SQVTM; CDR2 reads ANQGSEA. The CDR3 runs to 14 residues. V trimming: 3 bases; J trimming: 8 bases; junction bases outside the gene matches: 8. The CDR3 spells CSVERSGRFDEQFF. CDR3 DNA sequence: TGCAGCGTTGAGAGGAGCGGGAGGTTCGATGAGCAGTTCTTC.

This clone has just one count. The V and J genes are TRBV2 and TRBJ1-1, with D tentatively TRBD1 (5 bases). Germline lookup yields CDR1 SNHLY and CDR2 FYNNEI. The CDR3 spans 13 residues. V was cut by 6 bases and J by 1 base, with 9 bases left in between. Written as DNA, the CDR3 is TGTGCCAGCAGGACCACAGGGAACACTGAAGCTTTCTTT. Translated: CASRTTGNTEAFF.

The gene calls are TRBV19 and TRBJ1-6; TRBD1 matches at 7 bases. The CDR3 sequence is 14 residues long. Germline loops: CDR1 LNHDA, CDR2 SQIVND (reference sequence). V shed 6 bases and J 7 bases; nucleotides not matched to a gene: 6. CDR3 amino acids: CASRTGTENSPLHF. In nucleotides, the CDR3 is TGTGCCAGTAGAACCGGGACAGAGAATTCACCCCTCCACTTT.